The next 22 T cell receptor beta chains were all read from a single sample in a study of T cell repertoires in ileal Crohn's disease. TCRdb keeps only in-frame clones here, not all; method: immunoSEQ multiplex PCR. Among over 14,000 clones listed, over 80% were seen once. Specimen: ileal tissue. The receptors derive from an adult with Crohn's disease.

The rearrangement joins TRBV6-6 to TRBJ2-7, with D possibly being TRBD2 (6 bases). Trimming pared 0 bases from V and 2 bases from J, leaving 11 bases between. Germline loops: CDR1 MNHNY, CDR2 SVGAGI (reference sequence). This CDR3 region has 15 residues. CDR3 amino acids: CASSYSQTGAYEQYF. DNA for the CDR3: TGTGCCAGCAGTTACTCTCAGACGGGGGCCTACGAGCAGTACTTC.

This rearrangement joins TRBV5-1 to TRBJ2-2; D is possibly TRBD1 (5 bases). Germline V lookup: CDR1 SGHRS, CDR2 YFSETQ. V was pared by 3 bases and J by 4 bases, with 13 bases between. The CDR3 runs to 15 residues. In DNA form, the CDR3 reads TGCGCCAGCAGCTCGACAGTACTGGGCACCGGGGAGCTGTTTTTT. The encoded protein is CASSSTVLGTGELFF.

The genes are TRBV4-2 and TRBJ1-1; weak D call: TRBD1 (5 bases). The CDR3 consists of 13 residues. Germline V CDR1 and CDR2: LGHNA, YNFKEQ. V lost 0 bases to trimming and J lost 8 bases, with 10 bases between them. The CDR3 nucleotides are TGTGCCAGCAGCCAAGATTTGGCAGGGGAAGCTTTCTTT. This translates into CASSQDLAGEAFF.

The chain links TRBV7-9 to TRBJ1-4, with 8 bases fitting TRBD1. CDR1 and CDR2 from the germline V gene are SEHNR and FQNEAQ (reference sequence). The V gene end was trimmed by 4 bases and the J gene end by 10 bases; junction bases not matched to a gene: 8. This CDR3 region has 14 residues. CDR3 residues: CASSSGPTGGKLFF. Here the CDR3 DNA reads TGTGCCAGCAGCTCCGGACCCACAGGGGGAAAACTGTTTTTT.

The genes are TRBV29-1 and TRBJ2-2, with D hard to call. CDR1 is SQVTM, CDR2 ANQGSEA, per germline. The CDR3 runs 14 residues. The ends were cut back, 6 bases at V and 0 bases at J, with 11 bases in the middle. In DNA form, the CDR3 reads TGCAGCGTCACCAGGCCTTCGAACACCGGGGAGCTGTTTTTT. Amino acid sequence: CSVTRPSNTGELFF.

This clone is categorized as medium-sized. V is TRBV7-9 and J is TRBJ1-2; the match to TRBD1 covers 10 bases. Germline loops: CDR1 SEHNR, CDR2 FQNEAQ (reference sequence). The trim removed 1 base at V and 3 bases at J, leaving 14 bases unmatched. This CDR3 spans 19 amino acids. The DNA of the CDR3 is TGTGCCAGCAGCTTAGGGGTTCAAGCGACAGGGGGCATCCACTATGGCTACACCTTC. Translated, it gives CASSLGVQATGGIHYGYTF.

This chain connects TRBV29-1 to TRBJ2-3; D is perhaps TRBD2 (7 bases). The germline V gene has CDR1 SQVTM and CDR2 ANQGSEA. The V gene lost 5 bases and the J gene lost 1 base, with 16 bases spanning the gap. The CDR3 is 15 residues long. This CDR3 is CSVPGASGGTDTQYF. In DNA, the CDR3 is TGCAGCGTTCCGGGGGCTAGCGGAGGCACAGATACGCAGTATTTT.

In nucleotides, the CDR3 is TGTGCCAGCAGCATCAGGACTTGGAGCTCCTACGAGCAGTACTTC. It specifies CASSIRTWSSYEQYF. V gene TRBV21-1 combines with J gene TRBJ2-7; the D segment call TRBD2 is taken from the table without a DNA check. TRBV21-1 is recorded as a pseudogene. The CDR3 contains 15 residues.

This rearrangement joins TRBV29-1 to TRBJ2-4; 8 nucleotides agree with TRBD2. J gave up 0 bases and V 7 bases, and 11 bases lay outside the gene matches. Per the germline V gene, CDR1 is SQVTM and CDR2 is ANQGSEA. The CDR3 extends over 16 amino acids. The CDR3 is CSGSRGGQGAKNIQYF. The CDR3 DNA reads TGCAGCGGGTCACGCGGGGGGCAAGGAGCCAAAAACATTCAGTACTTC.

V and J are TRBV6-5 and TRBJ1-3; D gene uncertain. This CDR3 spans 15 amino acids. Germline CDR1 and CDR2: MNHEY and SVGAGI. Trimming took off 6 bases at V and 0 bases at J, with 12 bases between the two ends. The DNA for the CDR3 is TGTGCCAGCAGCCGCCCTGAGAGCTCTGGAAACACCATATATTTT. The encoded protein is CASSRPESSGNTIYF.

V usage is TRBV2 and J usage is TRBJ2-3, with TRBD2 matching over 9 bases. The germline CDR1 and CDR2 sequences are SNHLY and FYNNEI. With V trimmed by 4 bases and J by 5 bases, 7 bases remained unmatched. The CDR3 extends over 15 amino acids. CDR3 sequence: CASSGGRGGVDTQYF. CDR3 DNA: TGTGCCAGCAGTGGAGGGCGGGGGGGTGTAGATACGCAGTATTTT.

This clone was picked up one time. The chain links TRBV27 to TRBJ2-3, with 12 nucleotides matching TRBD2. V was pared by 4 bases and J by 4 bases, with 6 bases of the junction left unmatched. CDR3 size: 16 residues. CDR1 and CDR2 (germline): MNHEY, SMNVEV (reference sequence). The CDR3, as DNA: TGTGCCAGCAGTTCTCGACTAGCGGGAGAACCAGATACGCAGTATTTT. This codes for CASSSRLAGEPDTQYF.

V and J are TRBV19 and TRBJ2-6, with 7 bases aligning to TRBD1. The CDR3 covers 16 residues. CDR1 is LNHDA and CDR2 is SQIVND in the germline V gene (reference sequence). With V trimmed by 6 bases and J by 1 base, 6 bases remained unmatched. This chain's CDR3 is CASSPYRGSGANVLTF. In nucleotides, the CDR3 is TGTGCCAGTAGCCCTTACAGGGGATCTGGGGCCAACGTCCTGACTTTC.

The chain has TRBV6-1 and TRBJ2-3; maybe TRBD2 (6 bases). V gave up 1 base and J gave up 4 bases, with 12 bases separating them. The CDR3 loop spans 15 amino acids. Germline CDR1 reads MNHNS; CDR2 reads SASEGT. CDR3 region: CASSEVAAQADTQYF. In DNA form, the CDR3 reads TGTGCCAGCAGTGAAGTAGCGGCGCAGGCAGATACGCAGTATTTT.

The chain couples TRBV5-1 to TRBJ1-1; D is unclear. Trimming took off 0 bases at V and 4 bases at J, with 10 bases between the two ends. Germline CDR1 reads SGHRS; CDR2 reads YFSETQ. This CDR3 has 14 residues. CDR3 region: CASSLVGRSTEAFF. The DNA of the CDR3 is TGCGCCAGCAGCTTGGTAGGGAGAAGCACTGAAGCTTTCTTT.

The chain uses TRBV29-1 and TRBJ2-7; perhaps TRBD2 as D (6 bases). The V end was cut by 4 bases, the J end by 3 bases, with 10 bases between. Per germline, CDR1 SQVTM and CDR2 ANQGSEA. There are 12 residues in the CDR3. The CDR3 region has the DNA TGCAGCGTTGTTTGGGGGGTCTACGAGCAGTACTTC. Translated, it gives CSVVWGVYEQYF.

The J gene is TRBJ1-2, the V gene TRBV5-6; 7 positions agree with TRBD1. J lost 1 base, V lost 4 bases, and 10 bases had no gene match. The CDR3 loop spans 16 amino acids. Germline CDR1 and CDR2: SGHDT and YYEEEE. CDR3 in DNA: TGTGCCAGCAGCGGAACCGGGACAGCTTTTAACTATGGCTACACCTTC. It is translated as CASSGTGTAFNYGYTF.

The chain couples TRBV5-1 to TRBJ1-3; unclear D gene. The CDR3 totals 14 residues. The germline V and J ends were trimmed by 4 bases and 4 bases, with 12 bases remaining between them. Per germline, CDR1 SGHRS and CDR2 YFSETQ. The CDR3 loop is CASSAGSVGNTIYF. The CDR3 coding sequence is TGCGCCAGCAGCGCCGGGTCGGTAGGAAACACCATATATTTT.

V usage is TRBV6-1 and J usage is TRBJ1-1; D gene unclear. Germline CDR1 is MNHNS and CDR2 is SASEGT. With 3 bases removed from V and 0 bases from J, the gap between germline ends came to 14 bases. This CDR3 is built from 16 residues. The CDR3 spells CASSDGLSYMNTEAFF. CDR3 DNA: TGTGCCAGCAGTGATGGGCTTTCCTACATGAACACTGAAGCTTTCTTT.

This clone is termed medium-sized. CDR3: CASTLGTLDSGNTIYF. The CDR3 nucleotides read TGCGCCAGCACCCTCGGGACACTTGACTCTGGAAACACCATATATTTT. The rearrangement links TRBV5-1 to TRBJ1-3, with a weak D call TRBD1 (6 bases). The CDR3 length is 16 residues. CDR1 is SGHRS, CDR2 YFSETQ, per germline. Trimming shortened V by 6 bases and J by 0 bases, and 16 bases separated the two germline ends.

J is TRBJ1-1 and V is TRBV28; D unresolved. This CDR3 is built from 15 residues. Trimming removed 4 bases at V and 3 bases at J, with 15 bases between. CDR1 and CDR2 from the germline V gene are MDHEN and SYDVKM. CDR3 residues: CASSSPGFGYTEAFF. In DNA, the CDR3 is TGTGCCAGCAGTTCTCCCGGGTTTGGCTACACTGAAGCTTTCTTT. The whole variable domain, remainder taken from reference TRBV28 and TRBJ1-1, is DVKVTQSSRYLVKRTGEKVFLECVQDMDHENMFWYRQDPGLGLRLIYFSYDVKMKEKGDIPEGYSVSREKKERFSLILESASTNQTSMYLCASSSPGFGYTEAFFGQGTRLTVV.

CDR3 sequence reads: CASSGGLAGTYEQYF. For the CDR3, the DNA is TGCGCCAGCAGCGGGGGACTAGCGGGTACCTACGAGCAGTACTTC. The chain recombines TRBV10-1 with TRBJ2-7, with 12 nucleotides matching TRBD2. CDR1 is WNHNN and CDR2 is SYGVQD in the germline V gene (reference sequence). This CDR3 has 15 amino acids. The junction had 5 bases not matched to a gene; V was cut back by 6 bases and J by 2 bases.